The 18 T cell receptor beta chains presented below share a single source sample, sequenced in a study of blood T cell repertoires in COVID-19. Measured with immunoSEQ multiplex PCR; TCRdb has only the in-frame clones, and not every one. The sample lists about 370,000 clones, roughly 86% occurring once. The sequenced sample consisted of peripheral blood. Source of these receptors: a woman aged 25 to 39 with COVID-19, enrolled during active disease.

The chain couples TRBV30 to TRBJ2-1, with 8 bases matching TRBD1. The germline V gene encodes CDR1 GTSNPN and CDR2 SVGIG (reference sequence). This CDR3 contains 17 residues. The J segment lost 5 bases and the V segment lost 2 bases, leaving 14 bases of the junction unmatched. In DNA, the CDR3 is TGTGCCTGGAGTCTCCCCTCAACGGGACAGGTACACAATGAGCAGTTCTTC. Residues: CAWSLPSTGQVHNEQFF. The whole variable domain, filled in from reference TRBV30 and TRBJ2-1, reads SQTIHQWPATLVQPVGSPLSLECTVEGTSNPNLYWYRQAAGRGLQLLFYSVGIGQISSEVPQNLSASRPQDRQFILSSKKLLLSDSGFYLCAWSLPSTGQVHNEQFFGPGTRLTVL.

V gene TRBV21-1 combines with J gene TRBJ1-5; the D call in the table, TRBD1, was not verified against the DNA. TRBV21-1 is assigned pseudogene status. CDR3 length equals 16 residues. The CDR3 here is CASSKALRTDNQPQHF. The CDR3, as DNA: TGTGCCAGCAGCAAAGCACTAAGGACAGACAATCAGCCCCAGCATTTT.

This clone was picked up one time. The chain carries TRBV6-1 and TRBJ1-1; D not resolved. The CDR3 has 14 amino acids. The V end was cut by 2 bases, the J end by 7 bases, with 14 bases between. Germline CDR1 and CDR2: MNHNS and SASEGT. CDR3 DNA sequence: TGTGCCAGCAGTGAATTATCGGGGAATGGTGAAGCTTTCTTT. Amino acid sequence: CASSELSGNGEAFF.

The chain carries TRBV6-5 and TRBJ2-3, with TRBD1 as a possible D gene (6 bases). CDR1 MNHEY and CDR2 SVGAGI come from the germline V gene. Trimming stripped 7 bases from V and 7 bases from J, with 12 bases between. This CDR3 region has 12 residues. This CDR3 is CASNVRGYTQYF. The DNA of the CDR3 is TGTGCCAGCAACGTTAGGGGGTATACGCAGTATTTT.

The gene calls are TRBV19 and TRBJ2-5, with D possibly matching TRBD2 (6 bases). V was trimmed by 7 bases and J by 4 bases, leaving 16 bases between them. CDR3 length: 14 amino acids. Germline V CDR1 and CDR2: LNHDA, SQIVND (reference sequence). In DNA, the CDR3 is TGTGCCAGTATACTTGCGGGGATATTAGAGACCCAGTACTTC. Its protein product is CASILAGILETQYF.

The CDR3 sequence is CASSLVGETQYF. CDR3 DNA sequence: TGTGCCAGCAGCTTAGTCGGGGAGACCCAGTACTTC. The J gene is TRBJ2-5, the V gene TRBV11-2; unclear D gene. The CDR3 is made up of 12 amino acids. The V end lost 1 base, the J end lost 5 bases, and 5 bases lay between the germline ends. Germline CDR1 SGHAT, CDR2 FQNNGV. The whole variable domain, filled in from reference TRBV11-2 and TRBJ2-5, reads EAGVAQSPRYKIIEKRQSVAFWCNPISGHATLYWYQQILGQGPKLLIQFQNNGVVDDSQLPKDRFSAERLKGVDSTLKIQPAKLEDSAVYLCASSLVGETQYFGPGTRLLVL.

The chain links TRBV7-2 to TRBJ1-1; D is uncertain. This CDR3 has 13 amino acids. CDR1 is SGHTA, CDR2 FQGNSA, per germline. Trimming removed 5 bases at V and 10 bases at J, with 17 bases between. CDR3 protein: CASSLLIEGAAFF. CDR3 sequence (DNA): TGTGCCAGCAGCCTCCTCATAGAGGGAGCAGCTTTCTTT.

The chain links TRBV6-1 to TRBJ2-2; D might be TRBD2 (6 bases). V was cut by 4 bases and J by 1 base, with 13 bases left in between. Per germline, CDR1 MNHNS and CDR2 SASEGT. The CDR3 covers 16 residues. Here the CDR3 reads CASSVTGTLNTGELFF. DNA for the CDR3: TGTGCCAGCAGTGTTACCGGGACTCTGAACACCGGGGAGCTGTTTTTT.

The chain carries TRBV15 and TRBJ2-1; 12 bases map to TRBD2. Germline assignment: CDR1 LNHNV and CDR2 YYDKDF (reference sequence). The CDR3 runs 16 residues. The V gene end was trimmed by 5 bases and the J gene end by 8 bases; junction bases not matched to a gene: 10. Here the CDR3 reads CATSRLPGLAGYEQFF. As DNA, the CDR3 is TGTGCCACCAGCCGGCTTCCCGGACTAGCGGGGTATGAGCAGTTCTTC.

The rearrangement joins TRBV15 to TRBJ2-5; D is perhaps TRBD2 (5 bases). The V end lost 0 bases, the J end lost 7 bases, and 15 bases lay between the germline ends. Germline assignment: CDR1 LNHNV and CDR2 YYDKDF (reference sequence). The CDR3 has 15 residues. The CDR3 sequence: CATSRDPRPEGTQYF. CDR3 nucleotides: TGTGCCACCAGCAGAGATCCCCGGCCCGAGGGGACCCAGTACTTC. Full variable domain (missing parts from reference TRBV15 and TRBJ2-5): DAMVIQNPRYQVTQFGKPVTLSCSQTLNHNVMYWYQQKSSQAPKLLFHYYDKDFNNEADTPDNFQSRRPNTSFCFLDIRSPGLGDTAMYLCATSRDPRPEGTQYFGPGTRLLVL.

This clone was recorded only once. The junction departs from germline at one end; a sequencing error may be responsible. The V call is TRBV27, the J call TRBJ2-1; 9 positions agree with TRBD1. The CDR3 consists of 16 residues. The germline gives CDR1 MNHEY, CDR2 SMNVEV (reference sequence). In DNA form, the CDR3 reads TGTGCCAGCAGTTTAACCGGGACAGGGAACTACGATGAGCAGTTCTTC. This gives the protein CASSLTGTGNYDEQFF.

The chain recombines TRBV10-1 with TRBJ2-7, with no clear D. Trimming shortened V by 3 bases and J by 6 bases, and 6 bases separated the two germline ends. The CDR3 totals 11 residues. Looked up from germline, CDR1 is WNHNN and CDR2 is SYGVQD (reference sequence). The CDR3 protein is CASSDSREQYF. DNA for the CDR3: TGCGCCAGCAGTGACAGTCGCGAGCAGTACTTC.

This sequence joins TRBV4-2 and TRBJ2-5; the match to TRBD1 covers 8 bases. J lost 3 bases, V lost 4 bases, and 7 bases had no gene match. Per the germline V gene, CDR1 is LGHNA and CDR2 is YNFKEQ. The CDR3 consists of 15 residues. The chain's CDR3 is CASSPREQGEETQYF. For the CDR3, the DNA is TGTGCCAGCAGCCCGAGGGAACAGGGGGAAGAGACCCAGTACTTC.

V usage is TRBV19 and J usage is TRBJ2-6; no definite D call. Looked up from germline, CDR1 is LNHDA and CDR2 is SQIVND (reference sequence). The CDR3 is made up of 16 amino acids. Trimming took off 3 bases at V and 0 bases at J, with 9 bases between the two ends. CDR3 DNA: TGTGCCAGTAGTATGCGGCTGACCTCTGGGGCCAACGTCCTGACTTTC. Its translation is CASSMRLTSGANVLTF.

The chain employs TRBV11-2 and TRBJ1-6; a weak D match, TRBD1 (5 bases). Between the trimmed V and J ends, which lost 1 base and 9 bases, there was a span of 16 bases. Germline CDR1 reads SGHAT; CDR2 reads FQNNGV. The CDR3 spans 16 residues. The DNA of the CDR3 is TGTGCCAGCAGCTTAGTCAGCTGGGGGGGAACTTCACCCCTCCACTTT. Its protein is CASSLVSWGGTSPLHF.

The J gene is TRBJ1-3, the V gene TRBV3-1 (or the pseudogene TRBV3-2), with D unresolved. CDR3 length equals 17 residues. Per germline, CDR1 LGHDT and CDR2 YNNKEL (reference sequence). V lost 2 bases to trimming and J lost 0 bases, with 14 bases between them. The CDR3 nucleotides are TGTGCCAGCAGCCAACTCCCGAGGGTGAGCTCTGGAAACACCATATATTTT. This gives the protein CASSQLPRVSSGNTIYF.

The CDR3 DNA reads as TGTGCCAGCCGCCGGAGGGAGGGGAGCACAGATACGCAGTATTTT. It specifies CASRRREGSTDTQYF. The chain is built from TRBV7-2 and TRBJ2-3; 7 positions agree with TRBD2. This CDR3 comprises 15 residues. From germline, CDR1 is SGHTA and CDR2 FQGNSA. The V gene end was trimmed by 8 bases and the J gene end by 0 bases; junction bases not matched to a gene: 8.

The chain links TRBV4-1 to TRBJ1-1; 7 positions agree with TRBD1. The CDR3 is 15 residues long. V dropped 3 bases and J dropped 5; count of bases not matched to a gene: 9. Per germline, CDR1 MGHRA and CDR2 YSYEKL. CDR3 protein: CASSQKQGSGTEAFF. Here the CDR3 DNA reads TGCGCCAGCAGCCAGAAACAGGGGAGTGGGACTGAAGCTTTCTTT.